This T cell receptor (beta chain) was observed in a study of tumor-infiltrating lymphocytes in primary liver carcinoma. Study context: The five patients, who were men and women, ranged in age from 30 to 69 years. T1-T3 N0M0 was the stage of the tumors, which were roughly 4 to 10 cm across.

With respect to this clonotype: As yet, its antigen is unknown. At one of its ends the junction is not consistent with the germline gene, which may arise from a read error.

A primer in the constant region served to generate TCR beta cDNA from approximately 450 ng of total RNA. Three-round nested multiplex PCR performed with slightly modified ARM-PCR produced the TCR beta libraries. PCR rounds one and two used TRBV1-TRBV30 forward primers with a C-beta reverse primer for 9 to 10 cycles each. MiXCR was run by TCRdb on the multiplex PCR reads, yielding one entry per CDR3 protein. The sample contains roughly 120,000 distinct CDR3 sequences, roughly 70% of which appear only once. The CDR3 contains 13 residues. Germline-derived CDR1 and CDR2 are SGHAT and FQDESV (reference sequence). Co-extraction yielded RNA and DNA from around 20-30 mg of unsorted bulk tissue. Broader study findings: Among the pair types, tumor region pairs showed more overlap than tumor-adjacent and tumor-blood pairs.

The chain uses TRBV11-1 and TRBJ1-2; 8 bases line up with TRBD1. The TCR originated in a woman aged 60-75 years with primary liver carcinoma and hepatitis B virus infection. Sequencing was performed on tumor-adjacent normal liver tissue. CDR3 protein: CVSCLKQGGGYTF. CDR3 DNA sequence: TGTGTCAGCTGCTTAAAACAGGGGGGTGGCTACACCTTC. The whole variable domain, remainder taken from reference TRBV11-1 and TRBJ1-2, is EAEVAQSPRYKITEKSQAVAFWCDPISGHATLYWYRQILGQGPELLVQFQDESVVDDSQLPKDRFSAERLKGVDSTLKIQPAELGDSAMYLCVSCLKQGGGYTFGSGTRLTVV.